This entry describes one T cell receptor (beta chain). This sample was included in a study of blood T cell repertoires in COVID-19. This CDR3 comprises 15 residues. CDR1 is SGHRS, CDR2 YFSETQ, per germline. V trimming: 4 bases; J trimming: 3 bases; junction bases outside the gene matches: 7. Method: immunoSEQ multiplex PCR; TCRdb's copy keeps in-frame clones and lacks some. The sample records some 110,000 clones, about 89% being singletons. The TCR comes from a man aged 40-49 years with acute or convalescent COVID-19. The rearrangement uses TRBV5-1 and TRBJ2-7; 10 nucleotides align to TRBD1. The sequencing sample was made of peripheral blood. DNA of the CDR3: TGCGCCAGCAGCACGACCGGGACAGGGGACTACGAGCAGTACTTC. Its protein is CASSTTGTGDYEQYF.